This T cell receptor (beta chain) was identified during a study of blood T cell repertoires in COVID-19. Overall study context: The United States, Italy and Spain supplied acute and convalescent COVID-19 samples. T cells, B-cell-depleted T cells, or PBMCs supplied cDNA or gDNA.

Original analysis: Counts of nucleated cells, estimated from reference gene primer amplification, were obtained. Some clones are missing from TCRdb's copy, which holds only in-frame ones; the method was immunoSEQ multiplex PCR. The D gene and trimming were derived from the DNA, and the V and J assignments and clone size from that table. The repertoire holds approximately 150,000 clones, with over 80% as singletons. The V gene's germline CDR1 is LNHDA and CDR2 SQIVND (reference sequence). Trimming took off 3 bases at V and 6 bases at J, with 9 bases between the two ends. There are 13 residues in the CDR3.

This TCR was recovered from a man in his 70s who had recovered from COVID-19. The sequenced sample was peripheral blood. The chain employs TRBV19 and TRBJ2-1, with a possible D match to TRBD1 (6 bases). The CDR3 sequence is CASSIGTINEQFF. The CDR3 nucleotides read TGTGCCAGTAGTATCGGGACAATCAATGAGCAGTTCTTC.